These 14 T cell receptor beta chains were all obtained from the same sample, sequenced in a study of CD8 T cells in Susac syndrome. Random hexamers served to reverse transcribe roughly 0.5 to 1 ug RNA. TCRdb re-derived calls from the immunoSEQ multiplex PCR reads in MiXCR, one entry per CDR3 protein. The repertoire holds fewer than 85,000 distinct CDR3 sequences, with roughly 94% as singletons. The source material was CD8+ T cells from PBMCs. Source of these receptors: a human donor with multiple sclerosis.

The chain uses TRBV11-2 and TRBJ2-5; the D is unclear. The V end lost 0 bases, the J end lost 2 bases, and 10 bases lay between the germline ends. Looked up from germline, CDR1 is SGHAT and CDR2 is FQNNGV. The CDR3 runs to 15 residues. This CDR3 reads CASSLEFGLQETQYF. The CDR3 nucleotides read TGTGCCAGCAGCTTAGAATTCGGGTTACAAGAGACCCAGTACTTC.

The rearrangement joins TRBV19 to TRBJ1-1; maybe TRBD1 (5 bases). The CDR3 totals 14 residues. Germline values: CDR1 LNHDA, CDR2 SQIVND (reference sequence). V was cut by 3 bases and J by 4 bases, with 12 bases left in between. CDR3 DNA: TGTGCCAGTAGTATGAGAAGCCAGGGCACTGAAGCTTTCTTT. Its translation is CASSMRSQGTEAFF.

The chain's CDR3 is CASTPKDNYGYTF. CDR3 nucleotide sequence: TGTGCCAGCACCCCCAAGGATAACTATGGCTACACCTTC. The V gene is TRBV4-2, the J gene TRBJ1-2; D unresolved. CDR1 is LGHNA, CDR2 YNFKEQ, per germline. CDR3 length: 13 residues. V was clipped by 7 bases and J by 1 base, with 10 bases between them.

V usage is TRBV19 and J usage is TRBJ2-3; D may correspond to TRBD1 or TRBD2 (5 bases each). The length of the CDR3 is 14 residues. Between the trimmed V and J ends, which lost 5 bases and 6 bases, there was a span of 15 bases. Germline V gene sequence: CDR1 LNHDA, CDR2 SQIVND (reference sequence). CDR3 sequence (DNA): TGTGCCAGTAGTCCCGGGGCTATAGTGGATACGCAGTATTTT. Protein: CASSPGAIVDTQYF.

V usage is TRBV7-8 and J usage is TRBJ2-1; 11 bases line up with TRBD1. With V trimmed by 3 bases and J by 4 bases, 8 bases remained unmatched. Germline CDR1 is SGHVS and CDR2 is FQNEAQ. The CDR3 covers 17 residues. CDR3 residues: CASSFRPGTGGYNEQFF. Here the CDR3 DNA reads TGTGCCAGCAGCTTTCGACCGGGGACAGGGGGTTACAATGAGCAGTTCTTC.

The rearrangement links TRBV4-3 to TRBJ2-1; D is unresolved. V was clipped by 0 bases and J by 0 bases, with 9 bases between them. CDR3 length: 16 amino acids. Germline CDR1 and CDR2: LGHNA and YSLEER. CDR3 nucleotide sequence: TGCGCCAGCAGCCAAGAATCCCAGGTCTCCTACAATGAGCAGTTCTTC. It translates to CASSQESQVSYNEQFF.

The chain couples TRBV4-3 to TRBJ2-5; the D gene is possibly TRBD1 (5 bases). The CDR3 contains 14 residues. Germline V gene lookup returns CDR1 LGHNA and CDR2 YSLEER. Trimming pared 0 bases from V and 1 base from J, leaving 6 bases between. The CDR3 region has the DNA TGCGCCAGCAGCCAAGAGGACACCCAAGAGACCCAGTACTTC. It yields the protein CASSQEDTQETQYF.

In its sample, this clonotype was seen once. V usage is TRBV2 and J usage is TRBJ2-5; 9 bases are shared with TRBD1. The CDR3 contains 15 residues. After removal of 1 base from V and 5 bases from J, the junction contained 5 bases not matched to a gene. Germline V gene lookup returns CDR1 SNHLY and CDR2 FYNNEI. This chain's CDR3 is CASSEVQGAWETQYF. The CDR3 DNA reads as TGTGCCAGCAGTGAAGTACAGGGGGCGTGGGAGACCCAGTACTTC.

Only one count was recorded for this clonotype. The chain carries TRBV5-6 and TRBJ2-1; 7 positions match TRBD2. V shed 7 bases, J shed 7 bases, and the junction held 11 bases outside the gene matches. The germline V gene has CDR1 SGHDT and CDR2 YYEEEE. The CDR3 is 14 amino acids. The CDR3 spells CASAAMGGGNEQFF. The CDR3 DNA reads TGTGCCAGCGCGGCAATGGGGGGGGGTAATGAGCAGTTCTTC.

The J gene is TRBJ1-4, the V gene TRBV29-1, with D maybe TRBD1 (5 bases). Germline V gene sequence: CDR1 SQVTM, CDR2 ANQGSEA. Trimming shortened V by 6 bases and J by 8 bases, and 13 bases separated the two germline ends. This CDR3 has 12 residues. The CDR3 region has the DNA TGCAGCGTAGGACACCCAGGAGAAAAACTGTTTTTT. Protein sequence: CSVGHPGEKLFF.

The chain combines TRBV6-5 with TRBJ2-3; TRBD1 aligns across 7 bases. CDR3 length: 13 amino acids. With V trimmed by 5 bases and J by 4 bases, 3 bases remained unmatched. Germline loops: CDR1 MNHEY, CDR2 SVGAGI. CDR3 nucleotides: TGTGCCAGCAGTACAGGGGTAGCAGATACGCAGTATTTT. Protein: CASSTGVADTQYF.

The J gene is TRBJ2-5, the V gene TRBV30; 7 nucleotides agree with TRBD1. The germline CDR1 and CDR2 sequences are GTSNPN and SVGIG (reference sequence). The CDR3 is 11 residues long. With 8 bases clipped from V and 4 bases from J, the junction kept 4 bases outside the gene matches. The CDR3 sequence is CAGRQGETQYF. In DNA, the CDR3 is TGTGCCGGTAGACAGGGAGAGACCCAGTACTTC.

The chain has TRBV19 and TRBJ2-7; D is undetermined. Germline assignment: CDR1 LNHDA and CDR2 SQIVND (reference sequence). The CDR3 runs to 13 residues. V dropped 1 base and J dropped 6 bases, with 10 bases sitting between them. The CDR3 loop reads CASSIAPGREQYF. The CDR3 DNA reads as TGTGCCAGTAGTATAGCTCCGGGCCGCGAGCAGTACTTC.

This chain uses TRBV4-3 with TRBJ2-1, with TRBD2 matching 12 bases. There are 15 residues in the CDR3. V trimming: 4 bases; J trimming: 10 bases; junction bases outside the gene matches: 8. Looked up from germline, CDR1 is LGHNA and CDR2 is YSLEER. The CDR3 loop is CASSPPSGGAGEQFF. The CDR3 bases are TGCGCCAGCAGCCCCCCTAGCGGGGGGGCCGGAGAGCAGTTCTTC.